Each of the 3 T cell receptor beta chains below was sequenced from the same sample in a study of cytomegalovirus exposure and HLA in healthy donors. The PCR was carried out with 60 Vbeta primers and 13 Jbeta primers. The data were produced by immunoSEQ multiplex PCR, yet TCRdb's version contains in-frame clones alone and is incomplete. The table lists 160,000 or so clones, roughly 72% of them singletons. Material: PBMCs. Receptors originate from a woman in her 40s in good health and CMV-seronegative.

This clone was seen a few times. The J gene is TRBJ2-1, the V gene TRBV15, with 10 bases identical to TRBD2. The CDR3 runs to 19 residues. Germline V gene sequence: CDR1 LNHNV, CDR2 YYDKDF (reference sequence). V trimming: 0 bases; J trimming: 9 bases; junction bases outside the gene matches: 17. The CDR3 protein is CATSREFSEGLAGVGEQFF. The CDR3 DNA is TGTGCCACCAGCAGAGAGTTCAGTGAGGGGCTAGCGGGAGTGGGTGAGCAGTTCTTC.

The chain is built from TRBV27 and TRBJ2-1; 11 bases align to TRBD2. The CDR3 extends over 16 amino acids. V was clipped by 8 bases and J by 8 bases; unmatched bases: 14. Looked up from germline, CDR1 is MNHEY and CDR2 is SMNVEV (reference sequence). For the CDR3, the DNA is TGTGCCAGCGGCCCGTGGTTAGCGGGAGGGCCGTATGAGCAGTTCTTC. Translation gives CASGPWLAGGPYEQFF.

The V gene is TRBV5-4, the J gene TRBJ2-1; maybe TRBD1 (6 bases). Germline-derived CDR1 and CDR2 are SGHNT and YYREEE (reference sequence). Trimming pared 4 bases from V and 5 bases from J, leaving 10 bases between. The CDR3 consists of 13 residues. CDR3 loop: CASSTTGNNEQFF. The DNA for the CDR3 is TGTGCCAGCAGCACTACAGGGAACAATGAGCAGTTCTTC. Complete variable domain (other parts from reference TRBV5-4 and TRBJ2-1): ETGVTQSPTHLIKTRGQQVTLRCSSQSGHNTVSWYQQALGQGPQFIFQYYREEENGRGNFPPRFSGLQFPNYSSELNVNALELDDSALYLCASSTTGNNEQFFGPGTRLTVL.